This T cell receptor beta chain was documented in a study of T cell clusters in autoimmune cytopenias. As for the study in general: Per sample, median TRB depth was about 48,000 reads, yielding a median about 2,000 distinct clonotypes. Points from the study as a whole: The T cell clusters were defined only in silico, without experimental functional validation. Compared with active autoimmune hepatitis patients, healthy donors showed 2.5 to 3-fold more exclusive TRB clusters. TRB repertoire shifts in secondary cytopenia and chronic lymphocytic leukemia mostly reflected lymphoma, not autoimmunity.

TRB was amplified by touch-down multiplex PCR, primer pools A and B combined. For each CDR3 protein, TCRdb gives one entry from its re-call of the multiplex PCR reads, without DNA. The clone table shows several thousand distinct CDR3 sequences, with the ten largest holding roughly 8%. Germline assignment: CDR1 MNHEY and CDR2 SVGAGI. The CDR3 loop spans 14 amino acids. This clonotype is classed as medium-sized (0.01 to 0.1%) by frequency. Antigen specificity is unknown. Roughly 40,000 genome equivalents of blood DNA were amplified for TRB. The source material was peripheral blood. The chain carries TRBV6-5 and TRBJ2-1; TCRdb proposes TRBD2, but this gene call is untestable without DNA. This clonotype was sampled from a human donor with an autoimmune cytopenia or autoimmune hepatitis (not recorded which). CDR3 loop: CASSGLVPGGEQFF.